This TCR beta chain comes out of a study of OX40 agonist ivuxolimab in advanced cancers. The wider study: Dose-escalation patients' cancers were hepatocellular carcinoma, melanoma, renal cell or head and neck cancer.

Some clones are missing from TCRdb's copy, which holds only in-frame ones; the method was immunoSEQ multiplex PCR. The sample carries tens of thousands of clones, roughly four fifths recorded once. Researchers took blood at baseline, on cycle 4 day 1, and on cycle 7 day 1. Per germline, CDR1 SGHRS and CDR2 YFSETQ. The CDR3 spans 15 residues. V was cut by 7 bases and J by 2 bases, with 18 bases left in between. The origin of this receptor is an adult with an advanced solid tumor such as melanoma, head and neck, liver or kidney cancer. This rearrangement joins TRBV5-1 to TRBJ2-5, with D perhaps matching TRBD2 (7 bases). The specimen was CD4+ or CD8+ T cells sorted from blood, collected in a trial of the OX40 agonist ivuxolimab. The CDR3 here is CASYLLGGAQETQYF. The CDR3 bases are TGCGCCAGCTACCTTTTGGGGGGGGCTCAAGAGACCCAGTACTTC.